This paragraph reports one TCR beta chain. No antigen is known for it. Losses at the gene ends were 4 bases for V and 5 bases for J; bases not matched to a gene: 9. Germline V gene data show CDR1 as SEHNR and CDR2 as FQNEAQ (reference sequence). The CDR3 contains 15 residues. The sample is drawn from a study of T cells after yellow fever vaccination. Study-level background: The authors prepared low-cell-number fractions using SMART-Seq v4 Ultra Low Input.

TCR cDNA, made by 5'RACE template switching, carried an added universal primer site and UMIs. TCRdb reprocessed the 5' RACE reads with MiXCR, giving one entry per CDR3 protein. The data show hundreds of thousands of distinct CDR3 sequences, around 20% seen once. Regarding the study as a whole: Some clonotypes were seen in both the CD4 and the CD8 compartments. These made up a small share and likely arose from convergent recombination.

The sequence came from a young man who received the YFV17D yellow fever vaccine. J is TRBJ1-2 and V is TRBV7-9, with 8 bases identical to TRBD1. The source material was PBMCs, sampled before the yellow fever booster vaccination. The chain's CDR3 is CASSSSGTGEYGYTF. DNA for the CDR3: TGTGCCAGCAGCTCGTCCGGGACAGGAGAGTATGGCTACACCTTC.